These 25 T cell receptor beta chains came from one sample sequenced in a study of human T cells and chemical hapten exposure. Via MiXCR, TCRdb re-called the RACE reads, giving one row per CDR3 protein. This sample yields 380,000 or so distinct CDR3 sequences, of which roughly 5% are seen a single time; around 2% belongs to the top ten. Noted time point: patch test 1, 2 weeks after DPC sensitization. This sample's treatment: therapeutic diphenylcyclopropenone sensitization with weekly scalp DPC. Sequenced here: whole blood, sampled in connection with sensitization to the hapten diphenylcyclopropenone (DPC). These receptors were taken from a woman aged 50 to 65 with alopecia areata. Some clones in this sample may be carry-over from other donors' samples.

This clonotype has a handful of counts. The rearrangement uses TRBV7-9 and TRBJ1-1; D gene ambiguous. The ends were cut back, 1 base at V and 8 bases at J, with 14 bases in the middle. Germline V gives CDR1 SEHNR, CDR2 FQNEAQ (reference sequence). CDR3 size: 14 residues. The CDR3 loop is CASSLGVVGGEAFF. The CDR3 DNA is TGTGCCAGCAGCTTAGGGGTAGTCGGCGGCGAAGCTTTCTTT.

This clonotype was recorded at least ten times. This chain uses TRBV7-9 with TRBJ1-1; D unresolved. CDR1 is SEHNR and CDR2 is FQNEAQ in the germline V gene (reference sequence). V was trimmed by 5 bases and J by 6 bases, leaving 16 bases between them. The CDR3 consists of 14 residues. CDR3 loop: CASSAVQAYAEAFF. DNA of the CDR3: TGTGCCAGCAGCGCGGTCCAGGCTTACGCTGAAGCTTTCTTT.

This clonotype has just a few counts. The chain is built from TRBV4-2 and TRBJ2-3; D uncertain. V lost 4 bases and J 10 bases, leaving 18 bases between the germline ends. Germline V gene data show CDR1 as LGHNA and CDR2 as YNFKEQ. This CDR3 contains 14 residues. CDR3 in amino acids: CASSRRAEEEAQYF. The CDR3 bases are TGTGCCAGCAGCCGCCGGGCGGAAGAGGAAGCGCAGTATTTT.

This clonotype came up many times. This CDR3 is CASSFHAGEAFF. Here the CDR3 DNA reads TGTGCCAGCAGTTTTCATGCGGGTGAAGCTTTCTTT. This chain connects TRBV27 to TRBJ1-1, with no clear D. This CDR3 spans 12 amino acids. Germline V lookup: CDR1 MNHEY, CDR2 SMNVEV (reference sequence). Trimming took off 3 bases at V and 7 bases at J, with 9 bases between the two ends.

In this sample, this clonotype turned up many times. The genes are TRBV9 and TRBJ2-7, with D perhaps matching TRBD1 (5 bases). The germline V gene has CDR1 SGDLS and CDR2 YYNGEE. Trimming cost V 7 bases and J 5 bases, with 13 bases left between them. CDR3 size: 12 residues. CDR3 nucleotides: TGTGCCAGCGGGGCAAGGGGCAACGAGCAGTACTTC. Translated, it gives CASGARGNEQYF.

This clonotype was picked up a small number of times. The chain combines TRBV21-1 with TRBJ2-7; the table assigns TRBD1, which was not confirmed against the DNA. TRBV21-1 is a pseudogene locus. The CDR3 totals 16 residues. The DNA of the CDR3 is TGTGCCAGCAACCCAAAGGAGACAGGTCCCTCGTGTGAGCAGTACTTC. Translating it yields CASNPKETGPSCEQYF.

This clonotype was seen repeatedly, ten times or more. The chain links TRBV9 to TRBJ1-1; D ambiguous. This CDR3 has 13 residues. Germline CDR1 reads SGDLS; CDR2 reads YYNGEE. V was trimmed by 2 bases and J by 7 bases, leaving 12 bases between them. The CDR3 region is CASSVRPHSEAFF. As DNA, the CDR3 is TGTGCCAGCAGCGTCCGCCCACACAGTGAAGCTTTCTTT.

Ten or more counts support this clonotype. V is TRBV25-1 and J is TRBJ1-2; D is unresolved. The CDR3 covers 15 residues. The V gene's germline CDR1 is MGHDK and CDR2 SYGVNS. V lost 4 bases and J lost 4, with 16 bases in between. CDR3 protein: CASSGWTVPAYGYTF. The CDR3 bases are TGTGCCAGCAGTGGATGGACGGTCCCAGCCTATGGCTACACCTTC.

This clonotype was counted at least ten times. CDR3 nucleotide sequence: TGTGCCAGCAGCTTGGGGACAGGGGTCGGGGAGCTGTTTTTT. It encodes CASSLGTGVGELFF. J is TRBJ2-2 and V is TRBV5-6; the match to TRBD1 covers 9 bases. Losses at the gene ends were 0 bases for V and 7 bases for J; bases not matched to a gene: 1. CDR3 length equals 14 residues. Germline CDR1 SGHDT, CDR2 YYEEEE.

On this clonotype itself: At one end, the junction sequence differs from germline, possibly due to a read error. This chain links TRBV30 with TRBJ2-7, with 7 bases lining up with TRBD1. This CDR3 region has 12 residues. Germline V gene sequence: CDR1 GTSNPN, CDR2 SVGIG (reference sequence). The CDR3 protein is CVWGTEVYEQYF. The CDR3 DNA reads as TGTGTCTGGGGGACAGAAGTCTACGAGCAGTACTTC.

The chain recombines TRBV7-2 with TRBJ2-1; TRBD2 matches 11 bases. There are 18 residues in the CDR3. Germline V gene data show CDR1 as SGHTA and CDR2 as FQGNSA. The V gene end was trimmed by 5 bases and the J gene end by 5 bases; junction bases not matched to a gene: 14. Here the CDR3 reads CASSARPLAGGGNNEQFF. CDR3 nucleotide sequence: TGTGCCAGCAGCGCGAGACCTCTAGCGGGAGGTGGCAACAATGAGCAGTTCTTC.

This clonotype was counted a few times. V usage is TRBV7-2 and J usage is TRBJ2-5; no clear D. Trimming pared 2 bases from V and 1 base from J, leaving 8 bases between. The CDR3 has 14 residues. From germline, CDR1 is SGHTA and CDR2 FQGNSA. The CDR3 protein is CASSLKPFQETQYF. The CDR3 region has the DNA TGTGCCAGCAGCTTAAAGCCTTTCCAAGAGACCCAGTACTTC. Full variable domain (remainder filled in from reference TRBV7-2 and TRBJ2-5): GAGVSQSPSNKVTEKGKDVELRCDPISGHTALYWYRQSLGQGLEFLIYFQGNSAPDKSGLPSDRFSAERTGGSVSTLTIQRTQQEDSAVYLCASSLKPFQETQYFGPGTRLLVL.

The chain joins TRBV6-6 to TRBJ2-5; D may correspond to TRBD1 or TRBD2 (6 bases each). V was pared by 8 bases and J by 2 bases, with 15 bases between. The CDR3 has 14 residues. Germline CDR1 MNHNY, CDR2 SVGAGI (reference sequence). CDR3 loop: CASRPEGGQETQYF. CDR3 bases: TGTGCCAGCCGACCGGAGGGGGGTCAAGAGACCCAGTACTTC.

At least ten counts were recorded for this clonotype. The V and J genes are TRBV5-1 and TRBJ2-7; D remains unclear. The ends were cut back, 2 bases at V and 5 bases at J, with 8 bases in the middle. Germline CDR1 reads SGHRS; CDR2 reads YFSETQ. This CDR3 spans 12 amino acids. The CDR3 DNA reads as TGCGCCAGCAGCTTTCTTGGGGACGAGCAGTACTTC. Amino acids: CASSFLGDEQYF.

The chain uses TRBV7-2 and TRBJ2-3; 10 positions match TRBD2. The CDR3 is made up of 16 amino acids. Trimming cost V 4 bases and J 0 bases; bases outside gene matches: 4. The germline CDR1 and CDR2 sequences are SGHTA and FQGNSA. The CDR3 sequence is CASSYLAGGSTDTQYF. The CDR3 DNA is TGTGCCAGCAGCTACTTAGCGGGAGGTAGCACAGATACGCAGTATTTT.

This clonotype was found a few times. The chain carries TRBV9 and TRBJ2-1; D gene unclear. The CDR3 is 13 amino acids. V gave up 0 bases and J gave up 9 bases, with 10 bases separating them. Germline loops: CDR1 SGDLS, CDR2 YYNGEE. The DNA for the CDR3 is TGTGCCAGCAGCGTAGAGGCGCTGAGTGAGCAGTTCTTC. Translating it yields CASSVEALSEQFF.

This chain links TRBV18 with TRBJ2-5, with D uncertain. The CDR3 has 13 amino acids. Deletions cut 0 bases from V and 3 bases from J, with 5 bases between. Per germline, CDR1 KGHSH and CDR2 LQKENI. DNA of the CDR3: TGTGCCAGCTCACCACCCTCAAAAGAGACCCAGTACTTC. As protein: CASSPPSKETQYF.

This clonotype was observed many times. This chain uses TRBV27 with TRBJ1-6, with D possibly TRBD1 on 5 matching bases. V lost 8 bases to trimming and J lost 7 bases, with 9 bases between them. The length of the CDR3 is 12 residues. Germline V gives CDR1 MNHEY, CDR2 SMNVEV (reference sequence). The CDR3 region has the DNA TGTGCCAGCCAGGGCCGCAATTCACCCCTCCACTTT. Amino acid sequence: CASQGRNSPLHF.

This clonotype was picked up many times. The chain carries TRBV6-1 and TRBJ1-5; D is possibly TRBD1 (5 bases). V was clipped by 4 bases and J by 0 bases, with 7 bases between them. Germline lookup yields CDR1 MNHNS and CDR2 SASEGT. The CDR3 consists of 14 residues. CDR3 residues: CASSGGISNQPQHF. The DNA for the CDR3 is TGTGCCAGCAGTGGGGGGATTAGCAATCAGCCCCAGCATTTT.

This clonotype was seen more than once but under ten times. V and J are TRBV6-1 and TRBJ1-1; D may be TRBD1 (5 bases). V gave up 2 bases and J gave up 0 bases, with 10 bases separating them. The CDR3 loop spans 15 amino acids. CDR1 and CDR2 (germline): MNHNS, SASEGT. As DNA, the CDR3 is TGTGCCAGCAGTGAACCGGCAGGGATGAACACTGAAGCTTTCTTT. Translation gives CASSEPAGMNTEAFF.

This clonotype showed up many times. CDR3 DNA sequence: TGCGCCAGCAGCTTGGCCCAACCAGTTGAAGCTTTCTTT. Protein sequence: CASSLAQPVEAFF. This chain uses TRBV5-1 with TRBJ1-1; D ambiguous. The V gene's germline CDR1 is SGHRS and CDR2 YFSETQ. Trimming stripped 0 bases from V and 7 bases from J, with 10 bases between. CDR3 length: 13 residues.

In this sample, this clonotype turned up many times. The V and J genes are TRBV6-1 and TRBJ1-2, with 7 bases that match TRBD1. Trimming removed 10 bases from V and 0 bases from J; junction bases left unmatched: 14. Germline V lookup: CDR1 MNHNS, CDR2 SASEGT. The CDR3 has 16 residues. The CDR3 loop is CATTRDRRLANYGYTF. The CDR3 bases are TGTGCCACCACCAGGGACAGACGGTTAGCTAACTATGGCTACACCTTC.

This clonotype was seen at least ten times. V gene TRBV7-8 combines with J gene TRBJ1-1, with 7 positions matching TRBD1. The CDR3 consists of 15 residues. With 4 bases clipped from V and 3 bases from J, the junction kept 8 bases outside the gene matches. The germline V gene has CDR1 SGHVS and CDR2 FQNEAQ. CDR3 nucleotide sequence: TGTGCCAGCAGCTCACCGGGACAGCCGGACACTGAAGCTTTCTTT. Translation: CASSSPGQPDTEAFF.

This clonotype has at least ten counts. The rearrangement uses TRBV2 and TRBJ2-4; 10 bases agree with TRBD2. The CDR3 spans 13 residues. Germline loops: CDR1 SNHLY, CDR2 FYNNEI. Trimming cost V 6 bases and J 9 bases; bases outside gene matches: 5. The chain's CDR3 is CASRTGTSVIQYF. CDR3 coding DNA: TGTGCCAGCAGAACAGGGACTAGCGTCATTCAGTACTTC.

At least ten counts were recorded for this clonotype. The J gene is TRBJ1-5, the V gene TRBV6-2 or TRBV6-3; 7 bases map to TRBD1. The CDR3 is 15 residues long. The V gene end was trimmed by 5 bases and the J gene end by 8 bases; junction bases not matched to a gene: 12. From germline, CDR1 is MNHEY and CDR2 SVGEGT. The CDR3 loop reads CASSGGDRGVEPQHF. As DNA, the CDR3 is TGTGCCAGCAGTGGGGGGGACAGAGGAGTGGAGCCCCAGCATTTT.